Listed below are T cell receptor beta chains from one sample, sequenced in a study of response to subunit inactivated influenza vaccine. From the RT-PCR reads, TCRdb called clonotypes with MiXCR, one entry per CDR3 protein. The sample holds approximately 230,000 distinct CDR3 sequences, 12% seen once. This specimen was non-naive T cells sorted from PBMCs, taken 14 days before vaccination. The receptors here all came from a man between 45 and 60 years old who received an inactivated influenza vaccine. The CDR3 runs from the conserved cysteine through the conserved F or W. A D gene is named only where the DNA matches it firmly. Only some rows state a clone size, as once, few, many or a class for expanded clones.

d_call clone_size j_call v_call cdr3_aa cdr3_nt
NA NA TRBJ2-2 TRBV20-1 CSALPGVGTGELFF TGCAGTGCCCTCCCAGGGGTGGGAACCGGGGAGCTGTTTTTT
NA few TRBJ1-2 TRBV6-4 CASSASASGYGYTF TGTGCCAGCAGCGCATCAGCATCGGGCTATGGCTACACCTTC
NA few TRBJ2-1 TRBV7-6 CASSLLAGAPYNEQFF TGTGCCAGCAGCTTATTGGCGGGGGCCCCCTACAATGAGCAGTTCTTC
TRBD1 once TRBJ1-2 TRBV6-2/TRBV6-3 CASSYSIPTGAYGYTF TGTGCCAGCAGTTACTCGATTCCTACAGGGGCCTATGGCTACACCTTC
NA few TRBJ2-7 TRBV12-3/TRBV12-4 CASSLPTYEQYF TGTGCCAGCAGTTTACCAACCTACGAGCAGTACTTC
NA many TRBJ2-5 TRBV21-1 CARTGGRETQYF TGTGCCAGAACAGGGGGCCGAGAGACCCAGTACTTC
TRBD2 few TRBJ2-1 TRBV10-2 CATLAGDAYNEQFF TGCGCCACCTTAGCGGGGGACGCCTACAATGAGCAGTTCTTC
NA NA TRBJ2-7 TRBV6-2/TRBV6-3 CASTPGRGGSYEQYF TGTGCCAGCACCCCCGGCAGGGGGGGCTCCTACGAGCAGTACTTC
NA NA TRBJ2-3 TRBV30 CAWNKKGNTDTQYF TGTGCCTGGAACAAGAAGGGTAACACAGATACGCAGTATTTT
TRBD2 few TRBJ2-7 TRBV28 CASRPGRDSYEQYF TGTGCCAGCAGGCCGGGGAGGGACTCCTACGAGCAGTACTTC
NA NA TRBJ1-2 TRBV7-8 CASSLVLGPNYGYTF TGTGCCAGCAGCTTAGTACTTGGGCCTAACTATGGCTACACCTTC
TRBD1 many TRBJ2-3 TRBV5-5 CASSLEGGRSPDTQYF TGTGCCAGCAGCTTGGAAGGGGGCCGTAGTCCAGATACGCAGTATTTT
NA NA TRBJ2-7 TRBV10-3 CAISEPPSRAGDEEQYF TGTGCCATCAGTGAGCCCCCCAGCCGGGCAGGCGATGAGGAGCAGTACTTC
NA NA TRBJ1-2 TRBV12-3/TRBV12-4 CASSLAGMSGYTF TGTGCCAGCAGTTTGGCGGGGATGAGCGGCTACACCTTC
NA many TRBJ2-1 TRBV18 CASSPLASSYNEQFF TGTGCCAGCTCACCTCTAGCGAGCTCCTACAATGAGCAGTTCTTC
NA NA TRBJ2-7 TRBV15 CATSRGGEQYF TGTGCCACCAGCAGAGGTGGAGAGCAGTACTTC
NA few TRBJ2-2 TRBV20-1 CSARLGGSTGELFF TGCAGTGCTAGATTGGGGGGCAGCACCGGGGAGCTGTTTTTT
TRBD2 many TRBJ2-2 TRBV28 CASSLLAGVTGELFF TGTGCCAGCAGTCTTCTAGCGGGGGTAACCGGGGAGCTGTTTTTT
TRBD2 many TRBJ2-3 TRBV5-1 CASSFSGGPRTDTQYF TGCGCCAGCAGCTTCAGCGGGGGTCCCCGCACAGATACGCAGTATTTT
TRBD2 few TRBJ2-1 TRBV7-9 CASSLGGGAYDEQFF TGTGCCAGCAGCTTGGGCGGGGGGGCATATGATGAGCAGTTCTTC
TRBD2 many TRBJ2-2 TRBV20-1 CSARTSGNTGELFF TGCAGTGCTAGGACTAGCGGGAACACCGGGGAGCTGTTTTTT
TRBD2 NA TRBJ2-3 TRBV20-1 CSADPGLAKTDTQYF TGCAGTGCGGATCCGGGACTAGCAAAGACAGATACGCAGTATTTT
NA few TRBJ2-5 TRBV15 CATTRWGEETQYF TGTGCCACCACCCGGTGGGGGGAAGAGACCCAGTACTTC
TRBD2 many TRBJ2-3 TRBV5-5 CASSFFQAGGSKDTQYF TGTGCCAGCAGCTTCTTTCAGGCGGGGGGGTCCAAAGATACGCAGTATTTT
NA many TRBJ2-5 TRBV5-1 CASSLAGRTILVGEPETQYF TGCGCCAGCAGCTTGGCGGGAAGGACAATCTTGGTCGGGGAACCAGAGACCCAGTACTTC
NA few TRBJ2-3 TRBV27 CASSLSKWGTQYF TGTGCCAGCAGTTTATCGAAATGGGGGACGCAGTATTTT
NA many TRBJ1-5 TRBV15 CATSRDRSGIRQPQHF TGTGCCACCAGCAGAGATCGCTCAGGGATTAGGCAGCCCCAGCATTTT
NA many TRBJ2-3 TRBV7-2 CASSPPADTQYF TGTGCCAGCAGCCCCCCTGCCGATACGCAGTATTTT
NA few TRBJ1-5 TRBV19 CASNRQTNSNQPQHF TGTGCCAGTAACAGGCAGACTAATAGCAATCAGCCCCAGCATTTT
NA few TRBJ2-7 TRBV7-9 CASSRGTGSYEQYF TGTGCCAGCTCACGTGGGACGGGCTCCTACGAGCAGTACTTC
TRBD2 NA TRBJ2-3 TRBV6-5 CASSYTAGTTDTQYF TGTGCCAGCAGTTACACAGCGGGGACCACAGATACGCAGTATTTT
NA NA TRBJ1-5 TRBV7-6 CASSLAQGANQPQHF TGTGCCAGCAGCCTGGCCCAGGGAGCTAATCAGCCCCAGCATTTT
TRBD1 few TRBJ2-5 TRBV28 CASSSPGTGRQETQYF TGTGCCAGCAGTTCACCCGGGACAGGGCGACAAGAGACCCAGTACTTC
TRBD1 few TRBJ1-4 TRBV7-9 CASSYGQGVANEKLFF TGTGCCAGCAGCTATGGACAGGGGGTCGCCAATGAAAAACTGTTTTTT
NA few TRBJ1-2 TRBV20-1 CSAQTGTYGYTF TGCAGTGCCCAAACAGGGACCTATGGCTACACCTTC